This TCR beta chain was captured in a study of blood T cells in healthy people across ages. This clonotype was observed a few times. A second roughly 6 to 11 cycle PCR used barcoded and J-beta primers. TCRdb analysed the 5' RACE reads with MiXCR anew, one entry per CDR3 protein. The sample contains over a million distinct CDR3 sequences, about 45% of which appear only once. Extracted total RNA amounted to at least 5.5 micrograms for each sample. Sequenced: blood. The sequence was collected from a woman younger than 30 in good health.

DNA of the CDR3: TGCGCCAGCAGCCAAGAATTTGGGACCCCGGGTTCACCCCTCCACTTT. Protein sequence: CASSQEFGTPGSPLHF. This rearrangement joins TRBV4-3 to TRBJ1-6; a possible D gene is TRBD1 (5 bases). The CDR3 length is 16 residues. Trimming stripped 0 bases from V and 9 bases from J, with 15 bases between. Germline CDR1 is LGHNA and CDR2 is YSLEER.